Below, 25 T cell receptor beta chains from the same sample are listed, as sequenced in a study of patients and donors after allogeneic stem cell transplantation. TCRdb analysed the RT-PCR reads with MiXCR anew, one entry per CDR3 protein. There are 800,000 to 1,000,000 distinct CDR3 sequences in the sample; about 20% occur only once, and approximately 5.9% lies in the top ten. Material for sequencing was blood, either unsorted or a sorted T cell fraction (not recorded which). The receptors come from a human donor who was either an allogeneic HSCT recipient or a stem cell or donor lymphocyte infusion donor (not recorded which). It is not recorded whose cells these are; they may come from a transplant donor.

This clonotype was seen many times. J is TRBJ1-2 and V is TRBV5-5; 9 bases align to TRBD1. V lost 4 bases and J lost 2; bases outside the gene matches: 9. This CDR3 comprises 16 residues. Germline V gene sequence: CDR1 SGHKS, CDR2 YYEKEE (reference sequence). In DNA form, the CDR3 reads TGTGCCAGCAGCCCCGGGACAGGGCTACCCAACTATGGCTACACCTTC. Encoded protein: CASSPGTGLPNYGYTF.

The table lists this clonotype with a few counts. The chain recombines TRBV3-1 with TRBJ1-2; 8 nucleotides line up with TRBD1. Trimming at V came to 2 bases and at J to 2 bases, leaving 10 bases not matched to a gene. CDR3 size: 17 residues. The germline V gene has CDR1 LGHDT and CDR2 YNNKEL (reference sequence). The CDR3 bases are TGTGCCAGCAGCCAAAGGACAGGGAGAGGGTTCAACTATGGCTACACCTTC. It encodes CASSQRTGRGFNYGYTF.

CDR3 amino acids: CSVDTGAMNTEAFF. The CDR3 coding sequence is TGCAGCGTTGACACAGGGGCGATGAACACTGAAGCTTTCTTT. The J gene is TRBJ1-1, the V gene TRBV29-1, with TRBD1 identical over 7 bases. Germline trimming cut 3 bases from V and 0 bases from J; bases unmatched to any gene: 4. The germline V gene encodes CDR1 SQVTM and CDR2 ANQGSEA. The CDR3 loop spans 14 amino acids.

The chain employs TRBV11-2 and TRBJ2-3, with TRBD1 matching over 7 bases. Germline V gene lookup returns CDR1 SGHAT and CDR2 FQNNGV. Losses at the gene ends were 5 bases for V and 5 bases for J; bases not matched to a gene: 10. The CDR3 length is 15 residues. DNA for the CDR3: TGTGCCAGCAGCCCCAGACAGGGCCAGGGAGATACGCAGTATTTT. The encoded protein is CASSPRQGQGDTQYF.

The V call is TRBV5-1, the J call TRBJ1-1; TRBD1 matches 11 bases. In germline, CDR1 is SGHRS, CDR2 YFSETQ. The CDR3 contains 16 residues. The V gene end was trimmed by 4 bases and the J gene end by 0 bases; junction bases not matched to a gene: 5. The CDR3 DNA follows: TGCGCCAGCAGCAGGGACAGGGGGATCTTGAACACTGAAGCTTTCTTT. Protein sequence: CASSRDRGILNTEAFF.

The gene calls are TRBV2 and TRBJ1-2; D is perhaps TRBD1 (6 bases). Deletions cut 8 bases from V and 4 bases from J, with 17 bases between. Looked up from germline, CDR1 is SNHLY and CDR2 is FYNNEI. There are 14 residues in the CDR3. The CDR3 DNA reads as TGTGCCAGCGAGGGGGAACAGGGCCCCTATGGCTACACCTTC. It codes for CASEGEQGPYGYTF.

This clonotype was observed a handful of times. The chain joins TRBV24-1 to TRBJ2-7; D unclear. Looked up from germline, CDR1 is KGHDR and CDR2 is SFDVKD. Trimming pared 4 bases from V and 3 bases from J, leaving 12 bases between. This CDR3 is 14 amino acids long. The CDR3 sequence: CATSDSRRGYEQYF. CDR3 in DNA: TGTGCCACCAGTGACTCCCGACGAGGCTACGAGCAGTACTTC.

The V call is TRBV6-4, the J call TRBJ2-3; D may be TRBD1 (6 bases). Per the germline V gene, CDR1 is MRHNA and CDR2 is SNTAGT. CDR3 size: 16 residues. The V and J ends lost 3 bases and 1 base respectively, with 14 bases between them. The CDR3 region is CASSEGAVARTDTQYF. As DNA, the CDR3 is TGTGCCAGCAGTGAGGGGGCGGTAGCCCGCACAGATACGCAGTATTTT.

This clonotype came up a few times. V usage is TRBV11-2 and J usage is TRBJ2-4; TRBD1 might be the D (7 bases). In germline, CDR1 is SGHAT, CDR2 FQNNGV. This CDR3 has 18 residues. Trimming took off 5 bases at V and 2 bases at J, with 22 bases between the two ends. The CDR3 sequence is CASSQGERRGMTKNIQYF. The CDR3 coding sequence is TGTGCCAGCAGCCAGGGGGAAAGGAGGGGGATGACCAAAAACATTCAGTACTTC.

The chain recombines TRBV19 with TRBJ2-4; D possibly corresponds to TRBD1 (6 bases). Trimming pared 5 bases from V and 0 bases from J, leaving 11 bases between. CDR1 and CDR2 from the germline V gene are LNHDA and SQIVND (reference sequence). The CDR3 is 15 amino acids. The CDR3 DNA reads TGTGCCAGTAGTGGGTGGGGGCTAGCCAAAAACATTCAGTACTTC. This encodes CASSGWGLAKNIQYF. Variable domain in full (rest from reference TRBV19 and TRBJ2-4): DGGITQSPKYLFRKEGQNVTLSCEQNLNHDAMYWYRQDPGQGLRLIYYSQIVNDFQKGDIAEGYSVSREKKESFPLTVTSAQKNPTAFYLCASSGWGLAKNIQYFGAGTRLSVL.

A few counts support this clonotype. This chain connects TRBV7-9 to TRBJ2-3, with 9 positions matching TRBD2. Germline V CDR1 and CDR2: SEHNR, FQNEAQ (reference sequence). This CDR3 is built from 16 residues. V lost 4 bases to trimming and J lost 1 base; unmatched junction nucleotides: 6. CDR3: CASSYPGLARTDTQYF. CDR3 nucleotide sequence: TGTGCCAGCAGCTACCCGGGACTAGCCCGCACAGATACGCAGTATTTT.

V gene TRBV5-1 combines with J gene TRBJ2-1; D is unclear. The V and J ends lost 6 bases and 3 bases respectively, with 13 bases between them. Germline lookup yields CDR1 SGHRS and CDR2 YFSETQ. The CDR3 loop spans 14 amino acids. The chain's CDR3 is CASKLGSDYNEQFF. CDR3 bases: TGCGCCAGCAAATTAGGCAGCGACTACAATGAGCAGTTCTTC.

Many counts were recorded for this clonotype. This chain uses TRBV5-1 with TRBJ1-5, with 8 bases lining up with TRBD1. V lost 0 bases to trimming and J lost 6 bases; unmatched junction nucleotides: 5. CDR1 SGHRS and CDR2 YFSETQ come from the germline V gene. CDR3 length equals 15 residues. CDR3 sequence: CASSLGQGASQPQHF. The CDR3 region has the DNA TGCGCCAGCAGCTTGGGCCAGGGGGCGAGTCAGCCCCAGCATTTT.

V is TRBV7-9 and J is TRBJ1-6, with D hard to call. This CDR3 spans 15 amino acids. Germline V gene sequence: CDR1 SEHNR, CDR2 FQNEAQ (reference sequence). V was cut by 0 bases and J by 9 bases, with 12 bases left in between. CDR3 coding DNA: TGTGCCAGCAGCTTAGCCGGAGGGTCACGTTCACCCCTCCACTTT. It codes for CASSLAGGSRSPLHF.

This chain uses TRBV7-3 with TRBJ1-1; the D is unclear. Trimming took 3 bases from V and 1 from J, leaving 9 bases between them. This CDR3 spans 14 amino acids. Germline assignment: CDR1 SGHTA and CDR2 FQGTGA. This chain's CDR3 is CASSFLDKNTEAFF. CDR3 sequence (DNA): TGTGCCAGCAGCTTCCTAGACAAGAACACTGAAGCTTTCTTT.

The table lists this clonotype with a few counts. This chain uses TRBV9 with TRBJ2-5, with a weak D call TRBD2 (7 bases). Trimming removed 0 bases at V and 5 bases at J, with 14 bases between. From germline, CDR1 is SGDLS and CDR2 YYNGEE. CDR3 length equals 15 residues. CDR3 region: CASSVEGGPGETQYF. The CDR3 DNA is TGTGCCAGCAGCGTAGAGGGGGGGCCGGGGGAGACCCAGTACTTC.

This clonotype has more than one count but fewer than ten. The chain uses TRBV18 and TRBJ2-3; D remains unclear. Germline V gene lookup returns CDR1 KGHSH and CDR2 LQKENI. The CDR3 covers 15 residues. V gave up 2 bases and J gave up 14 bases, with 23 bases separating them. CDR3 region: CASSPIVMGNPPPYF. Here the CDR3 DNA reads TGTGCCAGCTCACCAATCGTAATGGGGAACCCTCCGCCGTATTTT.

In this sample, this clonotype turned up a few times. This CDR3 is CASSPQLAGVAKNIQYF. CDR3 coding DNA: TGTGCCAGCAGCCCCCAACTAGCGGGGGTTGCCAAAAACATTCAGTACTTC. The V gene is TRBV11-2, the J gene TRBJ2-4; 11 nucleotides align to TRBD2. The junction had 7 bases not matched to a gene; V was cut back by 5 bases and J by 1 base. The CDR3 is 17 amino acids. The germline CDR1 and CDR2 sequences are SGHAT and FQNNGV.

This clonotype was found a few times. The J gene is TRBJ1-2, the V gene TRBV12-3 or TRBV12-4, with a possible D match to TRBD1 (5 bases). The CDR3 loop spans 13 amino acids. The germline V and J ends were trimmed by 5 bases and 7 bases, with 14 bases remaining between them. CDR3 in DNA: TGTGCCAGCAGTGTCAACACAGGAGTTGGCTACACCTTC. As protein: CASSVNTGVGYTF.

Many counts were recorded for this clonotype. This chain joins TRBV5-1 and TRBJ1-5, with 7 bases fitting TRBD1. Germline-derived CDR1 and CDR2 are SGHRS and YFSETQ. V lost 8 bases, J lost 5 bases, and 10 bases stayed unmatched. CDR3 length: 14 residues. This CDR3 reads CARGIQGIDQPQHF. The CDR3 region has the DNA TGCGCCAGGGGGATACAGGGGATCGATCAGCCCCAGCATTTT.

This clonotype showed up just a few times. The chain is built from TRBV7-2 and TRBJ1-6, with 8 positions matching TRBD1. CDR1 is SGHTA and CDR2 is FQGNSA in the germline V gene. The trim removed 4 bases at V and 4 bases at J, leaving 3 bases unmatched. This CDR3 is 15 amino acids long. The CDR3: CASSSRTGYNSPLHF. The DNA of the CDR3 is TGTGCCAGCAGCTCCCGGACAGGGTATAATTCACCCCTCCACTTT.

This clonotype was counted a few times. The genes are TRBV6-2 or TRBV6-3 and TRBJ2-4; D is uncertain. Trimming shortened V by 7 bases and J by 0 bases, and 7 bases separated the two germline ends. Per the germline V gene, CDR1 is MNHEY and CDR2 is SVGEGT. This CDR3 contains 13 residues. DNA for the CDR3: TGTGCCAGCACCGGAGTAGCCAAAAACATTCAGTACTTC. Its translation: CASTGVAKNIQYF.

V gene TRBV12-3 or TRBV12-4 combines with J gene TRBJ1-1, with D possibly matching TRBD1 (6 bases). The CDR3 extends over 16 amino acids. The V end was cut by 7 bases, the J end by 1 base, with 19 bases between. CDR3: CASTLWTGQPNTEAFF. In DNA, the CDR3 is TGTGCCAGCACCCTTTGGACGGGACAACCGAACACTGAAGCTTTCTTT.

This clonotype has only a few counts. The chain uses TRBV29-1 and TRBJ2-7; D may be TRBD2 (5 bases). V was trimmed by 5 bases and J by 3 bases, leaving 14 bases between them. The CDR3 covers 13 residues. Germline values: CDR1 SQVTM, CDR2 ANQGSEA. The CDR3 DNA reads TGCAGCGTTACTAGTCAGTTTAACTACGAGCAGTACTTC. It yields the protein CSVTSQFNYEQYF.

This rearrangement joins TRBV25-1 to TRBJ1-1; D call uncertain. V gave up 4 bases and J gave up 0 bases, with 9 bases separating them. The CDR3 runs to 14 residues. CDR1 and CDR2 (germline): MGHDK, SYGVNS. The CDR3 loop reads CASSAQAMNTEAFF. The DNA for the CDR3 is TGTGCCAGCAGTGCTCAGGCCATGAACACTGAAGCTTTCTTT.